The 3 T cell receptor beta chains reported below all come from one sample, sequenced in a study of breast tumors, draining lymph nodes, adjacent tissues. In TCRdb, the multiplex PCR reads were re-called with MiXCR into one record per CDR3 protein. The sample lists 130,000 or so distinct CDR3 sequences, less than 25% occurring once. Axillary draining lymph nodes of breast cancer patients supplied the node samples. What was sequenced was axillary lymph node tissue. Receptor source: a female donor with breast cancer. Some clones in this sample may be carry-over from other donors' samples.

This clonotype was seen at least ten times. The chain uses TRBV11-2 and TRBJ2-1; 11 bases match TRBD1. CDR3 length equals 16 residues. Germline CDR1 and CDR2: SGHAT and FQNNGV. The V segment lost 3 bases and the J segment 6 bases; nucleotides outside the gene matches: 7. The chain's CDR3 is CASSFIRDRGSNEQFF. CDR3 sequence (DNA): TGTGCCAGCAGCTTTATCCGGGACAGGGGGAGCAATGAGCAGTTCTTC.

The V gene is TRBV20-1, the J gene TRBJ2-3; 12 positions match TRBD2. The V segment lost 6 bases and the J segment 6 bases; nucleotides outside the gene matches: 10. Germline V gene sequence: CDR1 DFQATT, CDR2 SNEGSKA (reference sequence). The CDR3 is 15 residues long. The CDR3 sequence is CSATKRLAGADTQYF. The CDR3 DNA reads TGCAGTGCCACTAAAAGACTAGCGGGAGCGGATACGCAGTATTTT.

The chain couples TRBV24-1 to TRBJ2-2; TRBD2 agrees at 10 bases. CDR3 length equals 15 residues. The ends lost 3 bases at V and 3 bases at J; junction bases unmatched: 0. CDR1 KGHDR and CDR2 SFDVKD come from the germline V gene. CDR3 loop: CATSDGLADTGELFF. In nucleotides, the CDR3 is TGTGCCACCAGTGATGGACTAGCGGACACCGGGGAGCTGTTTTTT.